Included here is one T cell receptor (beta chain) sequence, with context. What it binds is unknown. Unique molecular identifiers tagged individual cDNA molecules. TCRdb fed the 5' RACE reads into MiXCR, producing one record per CDR3 protein. The sample has approximately 77,000 distinct CDR3 sequences; roughly a sixth are singletons. The trim removed 2 bases at V and 6 bases at J, leaving 5 bases unmatched. Germline loops: CDR1 MNHNY, CDR2 SVGAGI (reference sequence). CDR3 length: 14 amino acids. This sample was taken from a study of early T cells in non-severe SARS-CoV-2 infection. About the study: The study sequenced bulk RNA from unsorted whole blood, with chains unpaired.

Study results and caveats: The VDJdb matching leaned toward anti-spike CD8 responses and overlooked private and CD4 specificities.

The sample was whole blood. V and J are TRBV6-6 and TRBJ1-2, with 8 bases matching TRBD1. This sequence originates from an adult who was a healthcare worker with PCR-confirmed SARS-CoV-2 infection or an uninfected control (not recorded which). The CDR3: CASSYPDRANGYTF. The CDR3 coding sequence is TGTGCCAGCAGTTACCCGGACAGGGCTAATGGCTACACCTTC.